Each of the 20 T cell receptor beta chains below was sequenced from the same sample in a study of T cell repertoires in cytomegalovirus infection. TCRdb re-derived calls from the reads in MiXCR, one entry per CDR3 protein. Here the sample spans about 55,000 distinct CDR3 sequences, over 15% being singletons. No antigen has been identified for these receptors. This sample comprised CD8+ T cells from cultured PBMCs, obtained from culture after CMV antigen stimulation. These receptors all stem from a human donor in good health (CMV status not recorded). Some clones in this sample may be carry-over from other donors' samples.

V gene TRBV27 combines with J gene TRBJ2-3; tentatively, D is TRBD2 (5 bases). Germline V gene data show CDR1 as MNHEY and CDR2 as SMNVEV (reference sequence). V lost 6 bases to trimming and J lost 5 bases, with 18 bases between them. The length of the CDR3 is 15 residues. The CDR3 loop reads CASSADPSGRDTQYF. In DNA form, the CDR3 reads TGTGCCAGCAGCGCGGACCCCTCGGGAAGAGATACGCAGTATTTT.

V and J are TRBV7-8 and TRBJ1-1; possibly TRBD1 for D (5 bases). Trimming shortened V by 2 bases and J by 0 bases, and 16 bases separated the two germline ends. There are 17 residues in the CDR3. Germline V gives CDR1 SGHVS, CDR2 FQNEAQ. CDR3 sequence (DNA): TGTGCCAGCAGCTTACCGGGACGCCTTTCACTGAACACTGAAGCTTTCTTT. Amino acids: CASSLPGRLSLNTEAFF.

The chain links TRBV7-2 to TRBJ2-5, with a weak D call TRBD1 (6 bases). Trimming took 5 bases from V and 0 from J, leaving 13 bases between them. The germline V gene has CDR1 SGHTA and CDR2 FQGNSA. This CDR3 contains 15 residues. CDR3 protein: CASSPTGLYQETQYF. The CDR3 DNA follows: TGTGCCAGCAGCCCGACAGGCCTGTACCAAGAGACCCAGTACTTC.

V gene TRBV6-4 combines with J gene TRBJ2-3; TRBD2 agrees at 11 bases. In germline, CDR1 is MRHNA, CDR2 SNTAGT. There are 16 residues in the CDR3. V was pared by 5 bases and J by 4 bases, with 8 bases of the junction left unmatched. CDR3 sequence (DNA): TGTGCCAGCAGTACATTAGCGGGAGGGCCCTCAGATACGCAGTATTTT. Protein product: CASSTLAGGPSDTQYF.

The gene calls are TRBV29-1 and TRBJ2-7; TRBD1 matches 8 bases. The germline V gene encodes CDR1 SQVTM and CDR2 ANQGSEA. V lost 6 bases and J lost 2; bases outside the gene matches: 6. The length of the CDR3 is 13 residues. As DNA, the CDR3 is TGCAGCGTCGCTGACAGGGGACCCTACGAGCAGTACTTC. Translated, it gives CSVADRGPYEQYF.

The sample holds a few counts of this clonotype. The J gene is TRBJ1-2, the V gene TRBV7-6; D is unresolved. The CDR3 runs to 13 residues. V shed 1 base and J shed 3 bases, with 6 bases lying between them. Germline CDR1 is SGHVS and CDR2 is FNYEAQ. DNA for the CDR3: TGTGCCAGCAGCTTAGAGCCTCACTATGGCTACACCTTC. Its translation is CASSLEPHYGYTF.

The gene calls are TRBV27 and TRBJ2-7; D is unclear. With 6 bases removed from V and 7 bases from J, the gap between germline ends came to 16 bases. The germline V gene has CDR1 MNHEY and CDR2 SMNVEV (reference sequence). This CDR3 spans 13 amino acids. The CDR3, as DNA: TGTGCCAGCAGCTGGACGTGGGAATGGGAGCAGTACTTC. As protein: CASSWTWEWEQYF.

This clonotype qualifies as medium-sized. The chain carries TRBV7-6 and TRBJ1-6; D unresolved. This CDR3 has 14 amino acids. Germline CDR1 reads SGHVS; CDR2 reads FNYEAQ. V was shortened by 4 bases and J by 6 bases, with 10 bases between the two germline ends. The CDR3 nucleotides read TGTGCCAGCAGCTCAGAGGGCGGTAATTCACCCCTCCACTTT. It encodes CASSSEGGNSPLHF.

For the CDR3, the DNA is TGTGCCAGCAGTTACTCGAAGGCAGTGAACACTGAAGCTTTCTTT. It is translated as CASSYSKAVNTEAFF. J is TRBJ1-1 and V is TRBV6-5; D gene unclear. The CDR3 is made up of 15 amino acids. With 0 bases removed from V and 0 bases from J, the gap between germline ends came to 8 bases. CDR1 and CDR2 (germline): MNHEY, SVGAGI.

This clonotype was recorded many times. The chain links TRBV7-9 to TRBJ2-6; 7 nucleotides agree with TRBD1. V was clipped by 6 bases and J by 1 base; unmatched bases: 6. CDR3 length equals 16 residues. The germline V gene has CDR1 SEHNR and CDR2 FQNEAQ (reference sequence). The CDR3 region has the DNA TGTGCCAGCAGTCCGACACAGGGGTCTGGGGCCAACGTCCTGACTTTC. Residues: CASSPTQGSGANVLTF.

This clonotype was seen once. The chain carries TRBV19 and TRBJ1-1, with D maybe TRBD1 (5 bases). The CDR3 contains 15 residues. Germline values: CDR1 LNHDA, CDR2 SQIVND (reference sequence). V dropped 5 bases and J dropped 1 base, with 14 bases sitting between them. The CDR3 DNA reads TGTGCCAGTAGTCCGAGGGGTCGTAGGAACACTGAAGCTTTCTTT. It yields the protein CASSPRGRRNTEAFF.

V and J are TRBV6-2 or TRBV6-3 and TRBJ2-2; no firm D call. Germline CDR1 MNHEY, CDR2 SVGEGT. This CDR3 comprises 11 residues. Trimming removed 4 bases at V and 7 bases at J, with 4 bases between. This CDR3 is CASSSSGELFF. Here the CDR3 DNA reads TGTGCCAGCAGTTCGAGCGGGGAGCTGTTTTTT.

The CDR3 bases are TGTGCCAGCAGCTTCGCGGGACAGGGTGGCGACGAGCAGTACTTC. Translated: CASSFAGQGGDEQYF. The chain links TRBV11-1 to TRBJ2-7; TRBD1 agrees at 9 bases. In germline, CDR1 is SGHAT, CDR2 FQDESV (reference sequence). The CDR3 consists of 15 residues. J lost 5 bases, V lost 3 bases, and 8 bases had no gene match.

This clonotype was detected a few times. As DNA, the CDR3 is TGTGCCAGCAGCGGGGAGACTAGCAGCAGCACAGATACGCAGTATTTT. Its protein product is CASSGETSSSTDTQYF. This chain connects TRBV7-9 to TRBJ2-3; TRBD2 agrees at 7 bases. The germline gives CDR1 SEHNR, CDR2 FQNEAQ (reference sequence). CDR3 size: 16 residues. J lost 0 bases, V lost 5 bases, and 8 bases had no gene match. The variable domain in full, with the rest retrieved from reference TRBV7-9 and TRBJ2-3, is DTGVSQNPRHKITKRGQNVTFRCDPISEHNRLYWYRQTLGQGPEFLTYFQNEAQLEKSRLLSDRFSAERPKGSFSTLEIQRTEQGDSAMYLCASSGETSSSTDTQYFGPGTRLTVL.

The genes are TRBV27 and TRBJ2-1, with D possibly being TRBD1 or TRBD2 (5 bases each). This CDR3 comprises 16 residues. V shed 5 bases and J shed 2 bases, with 16 bases lying between them. The germline V gene has CDR1 MNHEY and CDR2 SMNVEV (reference sequence). CDR3 residues: CASSPPPGRTYNEQFF. CDR3 coding DNA: TGTGCCAGCAGTCCGCCCCCAGGGAGAACCTACAATGAGCAGTTCTTC.

J is TRBJ2-7 and V is TRBV7-2, with D tentatively TRBD2 (5 bases). The V and J ends lost 4 bases and 5 bases respectively, with 18 bases between them. CDR1 is SGHTA, CDR2 FQGNSA, per germline. The CDR3 covers 15 residues. The CDR3 region has the DNA TGTGCCAGCAGCTCCCGGAGGATCTTCGGAGACGAGCAGTACTTC. Translated: CASSSRRIFGDEQYF.

With regard to this clonotype: The CDR3 ends on some other residue instead of the conserved phenylalanine or tryptophan, so this is likely a read error. The DNA is omitted, as the CDR3 cannot be located on it reliably, and the CDR3 follows TCRdb's listing. V gene TRBV7-2 combines with J gene TRBJ2-6; the table's D gene call, TRBD2, was not cross checked with the DNA. The CDR3 is 9 amino acids long, termini counted. Germline CDR1 reads SGHTA; CDR2 reads FQGNSA. The chain's CDR3 is CASSLSPSG.

This clonotype came up a few times. The chain employs TRBV30 and TRBJ1-4; maybe TRBD1 (5 bases). The CDR3 extends over 13 amino acids. Trimming shortened V by 4 bases and J by 6 bases, and 12 bases separated the two germline ends. Germline CDR1 is GTSNPN and CDR2 is SVGIG (reference sequence). The CDR3 DNA sequence: TGTGCCTGGAATCTCCAGGGTTATGAAAAACTGTTTTTT. It specifies CAWNLQGYEKLFF.

This clonotype showed up just a few times. The chain couples TRBV7-2 to TRBJ2-7; possible D gene TRBD2, 5 bases. Germline V gives CDR1 SGHTA, CDR2 FQGNSA. The germline V and J ends were trimmed by 5 bases and 0 bases, with 17 bases remaining between them. This CDR3 contains 16 residues. CDR3 DNA sequence: TGTGCCAGCAGCCTGGTGGTCGGACTCAGCTCCTACGAGCAGTACTTC. It codes for CASSLVVGLSSYEQYF.

This clonotype was observed a handful of times. The CDR3 sequence: CASSDSLAFTDTQYF. In nucleotides, the CDR3 is TGTGCCAGCAGTGACTCGCTAGCGTTCACAGATACGCAGTATTTT. The chain couples TRBV6-4 to TRBJ2-3, with a possible D match to TRBD2 (6 bases). The CDR3 is 15 residues long. Looked up from germline, CDR1 is MRHNA and CDR2 is SNTAGT. V was clipped by 0 bases and J by 2 bases, with 9 bases between them.